This T cell receptor beta chain was profiled in a study of OX40 agonist ivuxolimab in advanced cancers. The wider study: Administration of intravenous ivuxolimab to patients occurred every 2 weeks at 0.01 to 10 mg/kg. Study-level points and caveats: Clonal expansion was seen in CD4+ and CD8+ blood T cells by week 6 at 0.1 to 3.0 mg/kg.

Germline assignment: CDR1 SGHTA and CDR2 FQGTGA. The CDR3 has 14 amino acids. Trimming took off 5 bases at V and 4 bases at J, with 15 bases between the two ends. Note on this clone: Its matching antigen is unknown.

TCRdb's copy holds only in-frame clones and misses some; the assay was immunoSEQ multiplex PCR. The sample carries 55,000 to 65,000 clones, 70% to 90% recorded once. This clonotype was obtained from an adult with an advanced solid tumor such as melanoma, head and neck, liver or kidney cancer. The chain recombines TRBV7-3 with TRBJ2-7, with D tentatively TRBD1 (5 bases). The source material was CD4+ or CD8+ T cells sorted from blood, sampled in a trial of the OX40 agonist ivuxolimab. The CDR3 DNA reads TGTGCCAGCAGCCCAGGTGGTTCAGGGTACGAGCAGTACTTC. Residues: CASSPGGSGYEQYF.